These 32 T cell receptor beta chains came from one sample sequenced in a study of T cells expressing NK-cell markers. TCRdb re-called the 5' RACE reads and gives one entry per CDR3 protein, without DNA. Here the sample table reports roughly 350,000 distinct CDR3 sequences. Specimen: blood T cells: a sorted CD56 or NKG2C T cell subset, CD4+ or CD8+ T cells, or bulk PBMC T cells (not recorded which). The receptors were sampled from a man between 18 and 69 years old in good health.

The chain couples TRBV5-5 to TRBJ2-5; TCRdb proposes TRBD2, but this gene call is untestable without DNA. This CDR3 has 17 residues. The germline CDR1 and CDR2 sequences are SGHKS and YYEKEE (reference sequence). The CDR3 here is CASSLVLTSGTQETQYF.

The genes are TRBV2 and TRBJ2-7; TCRdb calls TRBD1, which cannot be checked without DNA. There are 14 residues in the CDR3. Germline CDR1 SNHLY, CDR2 FYNNEI. The CDR3 reads CASNKMTGSYEQYF.

CDR3: CASSQDLRTGGGYNSPLHF. J is TRBJ1-6 and V is TRBV4-1. The CDR3 spans 19 residues. Germline V gives CDR1 MGHRA, CDR2 YSYEKL.

The chain joins TRBV12-2 to TRBJ2-3; TCRdb's D call, TRBD2, is unchecked because there is no DNA. TRBV12-2 is a listed pseudogene. The CDR3 consists of 20 residues. The CDR3 region is CASRLADNGLAGGPTDTQYF.

CDR3 protein: CASREVGHRQETQYF. The V gene is TRBV28, the J gene TRBJ2-5; TCRdb selects TRBD2, and the lack of DNA leaves this call unchecked. Germline loops: CDR1 MDHEN, CDR2 SYDVKM. The CDR3 has 15 amino acids.

The CDR3 here is CATSVGGGFYNEQFF. The genes are TRBV15 and TRBJ2-1; the TCRdb call, TRBD1, lacks DNA for checking. The CDR3 spans 15 residues. Germline V gives CDR1 LNHNV, CDR2 YYDKDF (reference sequence).

The chain joins TRBV7-2 to TRBJ1-6; TCRdb selects TRBD1, and the lack of DNA leaves this call unchecked. CDR3 length: 15 residues. Germline V gene data show CDR1 as SGHTA and CDR2 as FQGNSA. The CDR3 here is CASSGLTGNGVSLHF.

V and J are TRBV27 and TRBJ2-4; TCRdb returns TRBD1, unconfirmable since there is no DNA. The CDR3 covers 14 residues. The V gene's germline CDR1 is MNHEY and CDR2 SMNVEV (reference sequence). The CDR3 here is CATSRGLAKNIQYF.

The genes are TRBV9 and TRBJ2-7. Germline CDR1 SGDLS, CDR2 YYNGEE. The length of the CDR3 is 14 residues. The CDR3 region is CASSVSLTHYEQYF.

The chain employs TRBV2 and TRBJ2-5. Germline-derived CDR1 and CDR2 are SNHLY and FYNNEI. This CDR3 has 13 amino acids. CDR3 amino acids: CASSGSEVETQYF.

This rearrangement joins TRBV6-5 to TRBJ2-1; the TCRdb call, TRBD2, lacks DNA for checking. The CDR3 is 19 amino acids. Germline loops: CDR1 MNHEY, CDR2 SVGAGI. The CDR3 is CASSYSTGLAVLSGNEQFF.

The chain joins TRBV6-1 to TRBJ2-6; TCRdb's D call of TRBD2 is untestable without DNA. Germline CDR1 is MNHNS and CDR2 is SASEGT. The CDR3 runs 17 residues. The CDR3 here is CASSDAAGGSGANVLTF.

This sequence joins TRBV5-1 and TRBJ2-3; TCRdb's D call of TRBD1 is untestable without DNA. In germline, CDR1 is SGHRS, CDR2 YFSETQ. This CDR3 is 15 amino acids long. The CDR3 spells CASSRWGGRTDTQYF.

This chain links TRBV5-1 with TRBJ2-1; TCRdb proposes TRBD1, but this gene call is untestable without DNA. In germline, CDR1 is SGHRS, CDR2 YFSETQ. The CDR3 extends over 16 amino acids. The CDR3 region is CASTDPGQGAYNEQFF.

CDR3 residues: CASSQYTSGHQETQYF. This chain uses TRBV3-1 with TRBJ2-5; checking the TCRdb D call of TRBD2 is not possible without DNA. CDR1 is LGHDT and CDR2 is YNNKEL in the germline V gene (reference sequence). The CDR3 extends over 16 amino acids.

This chain joins TRBV27 and TRBJ2-2; the D call of TRBD1 rests on TCRdb alone, since no DNA is present to check it. The length of the CDR3 is 14 residues. Germline CDR1 is MNHEY and CDR2 is SMNVEV (reference sequence). The CDR3 sequence is CASSFSRDPGELFF.

The V gene is TRBV14, the J gene TRBJ2-3; TCRdb picks TRBD1, but there is no DNA to check that call. CDR1 and CDR2 (germline): SGHDN, FVKESK. The CDR3 spans 16 residues. The CDR3 here is CASSQDRRGGAHTQYF.

The chain links TRBV11-2 to TRBJ1-3. The CDR3 extends over 17 amino acids. The V gene's germline CDR1 is SGHAT and CDR2 FQNNGV. CDR3 loop: CASSLDLPQSAGNTIYF.

The rearrangement uses TRBV24-1 and TRBJ2-1; TCRdb returns TRBD2, unconfirmable since there is no DNA. The CDR3 spans 19 residues. The germline V gene has CDR1 KGHDR and CDR2 SFDVKD. CDR3 sequence: CATSDSGPRAGVPYNEQFF.

J is TRBJ2-7 and V is TRBV7-6. This CDR3 has 13 amino acids. Looked up from germline, CDR1 is SGHVS and CDR2 is FNYEAQ. The CDR3 here is CASSLGGWYEQYF.

J is TRBJ2-5 and V is TRBV3-1; TCRdb's assignment of TRBD1 cannot be checked, as there is no DNA. CDR1 is LGHDT, CDR2 YNNKEL, per germline (reference sequence). This CDR3 is built from 15 residues. CDR3 sequence: CASSPNTSPGETQYF.

The chain recombines TRBV7-2 with TRBJ2-5; the TCRdb D gene call, TRBD2, has no DNA to confirm it. Germline V gene lookup returns CDR1 SGHTA and CDR2 FQGNSA. CDR3 length: 16 residues. CDR3: CASSLNKAGGKETQYF.

J is TRBJ2-2 and V is TRBV7-6; TCRdb gives TRBD1 as the D gene, but with no DNA this cannot be confirmed. Germline V gene lookup returns CDR1 SGHVS and CDR2 FNYEAQ. The CDR3 length is 15 residues. This CDR3 is CASSIRETNTGELFF. Supplemented by reference TRBV7-6 and TRBJ2-2, the full variable domain reads GAGVSQSPRYKVTKRGQDVALRCDPISGHVSLYWYRQALGQGPEFLTYFNYEAQQDKSGLPNDRFSAERPEGSISTLTIQRTEQRDSAMYRCASSIRETNTGELFFGEGSRLTVL.

This rearrangement joins TRBV5-1 to TRBJ2-2; TCRdb returns TRBD1, unconfirmable since there is no DNA. CDR3 length: 16 residues. The germline V gene has CDR1 SGHRS and CDR2 YFSETQ. This chain's CDR3 is CASSLRTGANTGELFF.

The genes are TRBV12-3 or TRBV12-4 and TRBJ1-3; the TCRdb call, TRBD1, lacks DNA for checking. This CDR3 is built from 16 residues. This chain's CDR3 is CASSPRTGLTGNTIYF.

V is TRBV7-3 and J is TRBJ2-1; as DNA is missing, the TRBD1 call by TCRdb cannot be tested. Germline V gene sequence: CDR1 SGHTA, CDR2 FQGTGA. The CDR3 contains 17 residues. The CDR3 sequence is CASSSTPPGQGANEQFF.

The rearrangement uses TRBV7-8 and TRBJ2-7. Germline values: CDR1 SGHVS, CDR2 FQNEAQ. This CDR3 contains 12 residues. The CDR3 reads CASSETALRQYF.

The chain has TRBV7-9 and TRBJ1-4. CDR1 is SEHNR, CDR2 FQNEAQ, per germline (reference sequence). The CDR3 extends over 13 amino acids. The chain's CDR3 is CASCKATNEKLFF.

This CDR3 is CASRRTVSTDTQYF. The chain joins TRBV5-1 to TRBJ2-3; TCRdb's D call, TRBD1, is unchecked because there is no DNA. There are 14 residues in the CDR3. Per germline, CDR1 SGHRS and CDR2 YFSETQ.

The CDR3 reads CASSPRGAGGRYEQYF. This chain joins TRBV3-1 and TRBJ2-7; TCRdb proposes TRBD2, but this gene call is untestable without DNA. Germline V CDR1 and CDR2: LGHDT, YNNKEL (reference sequence). CDR3 size: 16 residues.

The chain has TRBV20-1 and TRBJ2-1; the D call of TRBD2 rests on TCRdb alone, since no DNA is present to check it. CDR1 and CDR2 (germline): DFQATT, SNEGSKA (reference sequence). The CDR3 spans 16 residues. CDR3 protein: CSAIFKAGGPYNEQFF.

V and J are TRBV20-1 and TRBJ2-3; checking the TCRdb D call of TRBD2 is not possible without DNA. Germline CDR1 and CDR2: DFQATT and SNEGSKA (reference sequence). The CDR3 is 14 residues long. The CDR3 loop is CRAESRRGADTQYF.